The clone carrying this TCR beta chain was seen a few times. Antigen unknown. This sample was taken from a study of early T cells in non-severe SARS-CoV-2 infection. Overall study: Unsorted whole-blood RNA was sequenced in bulk, leaving chains unpaired.

The CDR3 runs 14 residues. With 0 bases removed from V and 2 bases from J, the gap between germline ends came to 7 bases. Germline V gene sequence: CDR1 LGHNA, CDR2 YSLEER. cDNA molecules, individually, were tagged with unique molecular identifiers. TCRdb processed the 5' RACE reads anew with MiXCR; each CDR3 protein has one entry. The repertoire holds 66,000 or so distinct CDR3 sequences, 13% seen once, with about 8.6% in the top ten. The study, taken as a whole, reports: Anti-spike CD8 responses were favored by VDJdb matching, which missed private and CD4 specificities.

Sequenced sample: whole blood. The sequence was collected from an adult who was a healthcare worker with PCR-confirmed SARS-CoV-2 infection or an uninfected control (not recorded which). This chain uses TRBV4-3 with TRBJ1-2; D not resolved. CDR3 coding DNA: TGCGCCAGCAGCCAAGAGGTCGGAAACTATGGCTACACCTTC. Protein: CASSQEVGNYGYTF.